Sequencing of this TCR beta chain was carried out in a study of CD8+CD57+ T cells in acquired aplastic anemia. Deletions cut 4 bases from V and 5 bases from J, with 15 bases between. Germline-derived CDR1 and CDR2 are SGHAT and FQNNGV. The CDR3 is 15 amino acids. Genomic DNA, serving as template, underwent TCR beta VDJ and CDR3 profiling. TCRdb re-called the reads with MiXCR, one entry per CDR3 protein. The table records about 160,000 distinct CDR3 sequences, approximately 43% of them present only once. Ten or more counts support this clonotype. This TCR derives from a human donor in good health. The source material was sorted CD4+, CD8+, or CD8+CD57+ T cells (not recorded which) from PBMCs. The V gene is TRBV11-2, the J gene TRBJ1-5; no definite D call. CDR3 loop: CASSSRHGPYQPQHF. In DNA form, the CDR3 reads TGTGCCAGCAGCTCTCGACACGGACCCTATCAGCCCCAGCATTTT.